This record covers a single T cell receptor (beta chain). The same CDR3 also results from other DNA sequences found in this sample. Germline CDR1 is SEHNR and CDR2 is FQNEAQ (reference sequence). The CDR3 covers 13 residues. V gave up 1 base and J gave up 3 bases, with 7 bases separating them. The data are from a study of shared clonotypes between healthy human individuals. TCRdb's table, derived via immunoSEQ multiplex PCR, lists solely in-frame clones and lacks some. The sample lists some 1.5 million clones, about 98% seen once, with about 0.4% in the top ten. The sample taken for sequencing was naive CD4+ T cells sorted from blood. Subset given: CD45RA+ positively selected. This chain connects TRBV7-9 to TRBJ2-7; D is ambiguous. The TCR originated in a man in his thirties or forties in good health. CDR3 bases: TGTGCCAGCAGCTTAGGGCGGATCTACGAGCAGTACTTC. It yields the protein CASSLGRIYEQYF.